The clone carrying this T cell receptor beta chain was detected only a few times. No antigen is known for it. The sample comes from a study of beta chain features in type 1 diabetes. Findings of the study overall: Cells expressing TCR highly could be over-represented by cDNA sequencing. Type 1 diabetes patients had TCRB CDR3s that were shorter (moderately but significantly so) in all four CD4+ subsets.

The CDR3 covers 16 residues. The germline V gene encodes CDR1 MNHEY and CDR2 SVGAGI. The germline V and J ends were trimmed by 2 bases and 8 bases, with 18 bases remaining between them. Markers CD45RO/CCR7/CD25/CD127/CD95/CD27 served to sort CD4+ naive, central memory, regulatory and stem cell-like memory cells. In all sorted populations, purity surpassed 95%. The whole isolated RNA underwent reverse transcription, so sequencing captured expressed TCRB transcripts. Repertoires were generated with immunoSEQ multiplex PCR, while TCRdb's copy carries only in-frame clones and drops some. Of under 450,000 clones in the sample, around 13% were seen once.

The chain employs TRBV6-5 and TRBJ1-4; no definite D call. The specimen sequenced was naive CD4+ T cells from blood. The clonotype originates from a man younger than 45 in good health. DNA for the CDR3: TGTGCCAGCAGTTACCTCCAACAACGTACATACGAAAAACTGTTTTTT. Its translation: CASSYLQQRTYEKLFF.